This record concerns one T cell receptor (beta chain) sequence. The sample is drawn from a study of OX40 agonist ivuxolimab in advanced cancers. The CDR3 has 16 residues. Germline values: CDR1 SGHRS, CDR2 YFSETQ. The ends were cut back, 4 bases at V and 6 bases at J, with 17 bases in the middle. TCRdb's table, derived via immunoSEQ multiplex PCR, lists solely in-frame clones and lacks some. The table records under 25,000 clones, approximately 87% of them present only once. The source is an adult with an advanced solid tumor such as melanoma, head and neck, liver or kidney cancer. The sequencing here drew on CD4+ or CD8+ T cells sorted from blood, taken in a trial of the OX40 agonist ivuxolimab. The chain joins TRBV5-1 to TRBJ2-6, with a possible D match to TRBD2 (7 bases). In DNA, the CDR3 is TGCGCCAGCAGCCCGCCTTCGGGGGGCGCGGCCAACGTCCTGACTTTC. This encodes CASSPPSGGAANVLTF.